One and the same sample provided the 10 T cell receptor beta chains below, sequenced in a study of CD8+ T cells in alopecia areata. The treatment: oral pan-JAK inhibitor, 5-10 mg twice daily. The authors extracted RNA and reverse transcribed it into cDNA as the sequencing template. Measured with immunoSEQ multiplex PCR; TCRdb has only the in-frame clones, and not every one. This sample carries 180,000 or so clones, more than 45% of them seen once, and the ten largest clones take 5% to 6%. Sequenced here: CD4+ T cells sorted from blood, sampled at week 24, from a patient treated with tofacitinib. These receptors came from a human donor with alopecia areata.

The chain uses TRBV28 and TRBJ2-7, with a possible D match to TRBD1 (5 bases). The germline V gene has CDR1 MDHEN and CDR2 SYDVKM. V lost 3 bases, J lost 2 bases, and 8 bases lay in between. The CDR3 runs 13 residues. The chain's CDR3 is CASSLGRAYEQYF. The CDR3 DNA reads TGTGCCAGCAGTTTGGGCAGGGCCTACGAGCAGTACTTC. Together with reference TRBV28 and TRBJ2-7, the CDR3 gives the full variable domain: DVKVTQSSRYLVKRTGEKVFLECVQDMDHENMFWYRQDPGLGLRLIYFSYDVKMKEKGDIPEGYSVSREKKERFSLILESASTNQTSMYLCASSLGRAYEQYFGPGTRLTVT.

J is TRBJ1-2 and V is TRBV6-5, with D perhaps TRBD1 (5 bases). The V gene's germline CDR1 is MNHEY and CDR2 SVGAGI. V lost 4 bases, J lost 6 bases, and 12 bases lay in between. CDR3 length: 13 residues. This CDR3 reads CASSFRDRDGYTF. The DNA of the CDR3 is TGTGCCAGCAGTTTCCGGGACCGAGATGGCTACACCTTC.

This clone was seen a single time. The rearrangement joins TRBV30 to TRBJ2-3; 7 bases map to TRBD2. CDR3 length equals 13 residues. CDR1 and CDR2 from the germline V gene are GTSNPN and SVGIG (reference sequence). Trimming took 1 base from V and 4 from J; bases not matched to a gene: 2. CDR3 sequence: CAWSAGGPDTQYF. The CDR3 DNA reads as TGTGCCTGGAGTGCGGGGGGTCCAGATACGCAGTATTTT.

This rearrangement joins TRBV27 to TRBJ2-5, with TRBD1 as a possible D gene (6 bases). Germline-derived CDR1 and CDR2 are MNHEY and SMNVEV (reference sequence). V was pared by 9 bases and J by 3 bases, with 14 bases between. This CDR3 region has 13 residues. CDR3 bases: TGTGCCAGTGGACAGAGGGTGAAAGAGACCCAGTACTTC. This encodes CASGQRVKETQYF.

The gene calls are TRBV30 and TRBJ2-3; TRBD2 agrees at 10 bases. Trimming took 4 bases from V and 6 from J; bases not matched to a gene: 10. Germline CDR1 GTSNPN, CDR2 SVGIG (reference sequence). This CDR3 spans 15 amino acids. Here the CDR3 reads CAWTGSGRAYDTQYF. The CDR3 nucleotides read TGTGCCTGGACCGGGAGCGGGAGGGCCTACGATACGCAGTATTTT.

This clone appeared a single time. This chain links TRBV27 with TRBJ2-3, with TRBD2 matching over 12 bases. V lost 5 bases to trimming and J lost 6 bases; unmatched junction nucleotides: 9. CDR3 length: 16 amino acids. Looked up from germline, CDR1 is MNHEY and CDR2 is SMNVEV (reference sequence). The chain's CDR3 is CASSPTSGGRPDTQYF. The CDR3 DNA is TGTGCCAGCAGTCCCACTAGCGGGGGGCGTCCGGATACGCAGTATTTT.

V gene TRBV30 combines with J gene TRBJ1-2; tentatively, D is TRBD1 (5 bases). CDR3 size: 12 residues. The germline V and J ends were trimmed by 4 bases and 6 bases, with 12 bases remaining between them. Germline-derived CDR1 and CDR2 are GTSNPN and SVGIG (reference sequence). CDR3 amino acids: CAWTFLGDGYTF. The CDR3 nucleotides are TGTGCCTGGACCTTTCTAGGGGATGGCTACACCTTC.

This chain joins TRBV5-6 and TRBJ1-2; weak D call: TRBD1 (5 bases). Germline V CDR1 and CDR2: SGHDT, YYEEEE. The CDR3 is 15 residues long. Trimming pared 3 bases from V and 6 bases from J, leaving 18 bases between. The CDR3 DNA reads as TGTGCCAGCAGCTGGGGTCAGGGTTTGAAGGATGGCTACACCTTC. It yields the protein CASSWGQGLKDGYTF.

For the CDR3, the DNA is TGCGCCAGCAGCCGCGCGGAGACAGGGGCGTATGAAGCTTTCTTT. Protein product: CASSRAETGAYEAFF. The chain recombines TRBV4-1 with TRBJ1-1; 8 nucleotides agree with TRBD1. Trimming cost V 4 bases and J 7 bases; bases outside gene matches: 11. CDR1 MGHRA and CDR2 YSYEKL come from the germline V gene. The CDR3 contains 15 residues.

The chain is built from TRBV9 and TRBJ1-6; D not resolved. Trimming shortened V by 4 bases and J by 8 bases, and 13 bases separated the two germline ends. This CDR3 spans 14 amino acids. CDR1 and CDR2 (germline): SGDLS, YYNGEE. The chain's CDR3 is CASSSTRADSPLHF. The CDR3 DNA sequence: TGTGCCAGCAGCTCCACAAGGGCTGATTCACCCCTCCACTTT.